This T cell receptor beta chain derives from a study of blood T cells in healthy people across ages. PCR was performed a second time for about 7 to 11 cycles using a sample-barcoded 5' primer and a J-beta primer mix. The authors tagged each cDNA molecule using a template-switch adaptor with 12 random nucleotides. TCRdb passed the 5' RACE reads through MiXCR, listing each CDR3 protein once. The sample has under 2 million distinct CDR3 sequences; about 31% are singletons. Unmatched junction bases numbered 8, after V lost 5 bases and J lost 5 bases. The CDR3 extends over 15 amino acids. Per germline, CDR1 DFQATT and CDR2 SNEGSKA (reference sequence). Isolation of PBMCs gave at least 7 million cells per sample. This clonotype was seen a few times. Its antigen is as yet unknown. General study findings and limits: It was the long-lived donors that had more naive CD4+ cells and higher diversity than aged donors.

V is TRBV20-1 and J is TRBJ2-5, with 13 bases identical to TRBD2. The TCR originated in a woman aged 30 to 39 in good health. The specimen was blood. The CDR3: CSARSTSGRRETQYF. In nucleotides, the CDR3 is TGCAGTGCTCGCTCGACTAGCGGGAGGCGGGAGACCCAGTACTTC.